The following is a T cell receptor beta chain sequence with its context. This specimen comes from a study of shared clonotypes between healthy human individuals. Germline V gene sequence: CDR1 MNHEY, CDR2 SMNVEV (reference sequence). The CDR3 has 15 residues. With 3 bases clipped from V and 4 bases from J, the junction kept 4 bases outside the gene matches. Method: immunoSEQ multiplex PCR; TCRdb's copy keeps in-frame clones and lacks some. The table lists roughly 380,000 clones, 95% to 97% of them singletons. What was sequenced was memory CD8+ T cells sorted from blood. As to subset: CD45RO+ cells pooled with CCR7-negative TemRA cells. The rearrangement links TRBV27 to TRBJ2-1, with TRBD2 identical over 9 bases. The sequence came from a man aged 30-40 years in good health. In nucleotides, the CDR3 is TGTGCCAGCAGTTTTAGCGGGAGCGGGTACAATGAGCAGTTCTTC. It specifies CASSFSGSGYNEQFF.